What follows are 7 T cell receptor beta chains derived from one specimen sequenced in a study of blood T cell repertoires in COVID-19. Clones were read by immunoSEQ multiplex PCR, and TCRdb kept only the in-frame ones, dropping some. The sample includes 95,000 to 110,000 clones, about nine tenths of them seen just once. Material: peripheral blood. Receptors were obtained from a man in his fifties or sixties with acute or convalescent COVID-19.

Here the CDR3 reads CASSPTGTSPTDTQYF. The CDR3 DNA sequence: TGTGCCAGCAGCCCAACCGGGACTAGTCCCACAGATACGCAGTATTTT. The J gene is TRBJ2-3, the V gene TRBV7-2, with TRBD2 matching 8 bases. Germline V gene lookup returns CDR1 SGHTA and CDR2 FQGNSA. The CDR3 spans 16 residues. The ends lost 5 bases at V and 2 bases at J; junction bases unmatched: 9.

J is TRBJ1-4 and V is TRBV27; 9 nucleotides align to TRBD1. With 6 bases clipped from V and 8 bases from J, the junction kept 10 bases outside the gene matches. This CDR3 has 15 amino acids. The germline V gene has CDR1 MNHEY and CDR2 SMNVEV (reference sequence). CDR3 bases: TGTGCCAGCAGGCCAGGGACAGGGAGTTGGGAAAAACTGTTTTTT. This codes for CASRPGTGSWEKLFF. The full variable domain, with the rest looked up from reference TRBV27 and TRBJ1-4, is EAQVTQNPRYLITVTGKKLTVTCSQNMNHEYMSWYRQDPGLGLRQIYYSMNVEVTDKGDVPEGYKVSRKEKRNFPLILESPSPNQTSLYFCASRPGTGSWEKLFFGSGTQLSVL.

The chain is built from TRBV3-1 (or the pseudogene TRBV3-2) and TRBJ2-1; 12 bases map to TRBD2. The V and J ends lost 1 base and 2 bases, in that order; junction bases with no gene match: 3. The CDR3 runs to 17 residues. From germline, CDR1 is LGHDT and CDR2 YNNKEL (reference sequence). The CDR3 loop reads CASSQGRTSGTYNEQFF. The CDR3 DNA sequence: TGTGCCAGCAGCCAAGGCCGGACTAGCGGGACCTACAATGAGCAGTTCTTC.

The chain is built from TRBV5-1 and TRBJ1-2, with TRBD1 identical over 7 bases. The CDR3 is made up of 15 amino acids. Trimming took 0 bases from V and 5 from J; bases not matched to a gene: 7. Germline V gives CDR1 SGHRS, CDR2 YFSETQ. The DNA for the CDR3 is TGCGCCAGCAGCTTGGCGGCAGGGGGGTCGTATGGCTACACCTTC. Translation gives CASSLAAGGSYGYTF.

The chain couples TRBV30 to TRBJ2-5; D might be TRBD2 (6 bases). The CDR3 has 11 amino acids. Germline V CDR1 and CDR2: GTSNPN, SVGIG (reference sequence). V was cut by 8 bases and J by 4 bases, with 11 bases left in between. The CDR3 DNA reads TGTGCCGGAAGGAGGGGAGAGACCCAGTACTTC. It encodes CAGRRGETQYF.

This rearrangement joins TRBV7-2 to TRBJ2-1; TRBD2 might be the D (6 bases). V gave up 1 base and J gave up 7 bases, with 17 bases separating them. The germline V gene has CDR1 SGHTA and CDR2 FQGNSA. The CDR3 length is 16 residues. The CDR3 loop reads CASSLEVYGGNNEQFF. The CDR3 bases are TGTGCCAGCAGCTTAGAAGTTTATGGCGGGAATAATGAGCAGTTCTTC.

For this clone: Other DNA sequences in this specimen translate into the identical CDR3. The V call is TRBV28, the J call TRBJ1-1, with D uncertain. In germline, CDR1 is MDHEN, CDR2 SYDVKM. The CDR3 spans 11 residues. Trimming shortened V by 6 bases and J by 1 base, and 3 bases separated the two germline ends. The CDR3 is CASSRNTEAFF. In nucleotides, the CDR3 is TGTGCCAGCAGCCGGAACACTGAAGCTTTCTTT.